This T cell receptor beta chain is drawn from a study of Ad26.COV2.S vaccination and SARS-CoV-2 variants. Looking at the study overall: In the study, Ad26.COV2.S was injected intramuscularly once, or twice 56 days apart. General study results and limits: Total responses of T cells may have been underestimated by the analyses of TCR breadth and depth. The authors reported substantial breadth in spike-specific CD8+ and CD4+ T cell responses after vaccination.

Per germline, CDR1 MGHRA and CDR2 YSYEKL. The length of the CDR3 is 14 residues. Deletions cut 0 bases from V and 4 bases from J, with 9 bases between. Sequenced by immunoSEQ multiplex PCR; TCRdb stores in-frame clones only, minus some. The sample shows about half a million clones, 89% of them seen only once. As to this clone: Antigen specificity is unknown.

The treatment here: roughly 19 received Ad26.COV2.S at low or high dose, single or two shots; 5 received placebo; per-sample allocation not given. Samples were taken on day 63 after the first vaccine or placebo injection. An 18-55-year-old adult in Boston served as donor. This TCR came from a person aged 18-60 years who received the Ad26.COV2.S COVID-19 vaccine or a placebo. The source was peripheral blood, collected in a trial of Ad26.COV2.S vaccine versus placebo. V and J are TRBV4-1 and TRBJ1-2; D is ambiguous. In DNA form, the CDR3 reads TGCGCCAGCAGCCAAGAGGGAAAAAGCTATGGCTACACCTTC. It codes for CASSQEGKSYGYTF.